The present entry profiles one T cell receptor beta chain with its context. This sample was taken from a study of blood T cell repertoires in COVID-19. Study-level information: Sources were T cells, B-cell-depleted T cells, or PBMCs; the material itself was cDNA or gDNA.

Self-reported history from a screening survey and questionnaire set each donor's cohort. Two consecutive negative NP/OP PCR tests, clearance, or resolved symptoms defined Cohort 3 recovery. Profiled with immunoSEQ multiplex PCR; TCRdb holds only in-frame clones, not every one. The sample holds about 220,000 clones, 84% seen once. The CDR3 has 17 amino acids. V lost 0 bases to trimming and J lost 0 bases, with 12 bases between them. Looked up from germline, CDR1 is LGHNA and CDR2 is YSLEER. The genes are TRBV4-3 and TRBJ2-1; a possible D gene is TRBD2 (7 bases). This sequence was found in a middle-aged woman who had recovered from COVID-19. Sequenced input: PBMCs or T cells enriched from blood (not recorded which). The chain's CDR3 is CASSQERGGHSYNEQFF. CDR3 nucleotide sequence: TGCGCCAGCAGCCAAGAGAGGGGGGGGCACTCCTACAATGAGCAGTTCTTC.